The next 4 T cell receptor beta chains were all read from a single sample in a study of T cell changes during pregnancy in multiple sclerosis. Profiling relied on immunoSEQ multiplex PCR, and the TCRdb table lists in-frame clones only, not all of them. The sample shows some 29,000 clones, approximately 88% of them seen only once. Source: CD8+ T cells from peripheral blood mononuclear cells, taken before pregnancy. These receptors were obtained from a female donor with multiple sclerosis, enrolled in a pregnancy study.

V gene TRBV9 combines with J gene TRBJ2-3; maybe TRBD2 (5 bases). Germline V gene data show CDR1 as SGDLS and CDR2 as YYNGEE. There are 15 residues in the CDR3. The V end lost 2 bases, the J end lost 6 bases, and 16 bases lay between the germline ends. The CDR3 here is CASSVSEVLFDTQYF. CDR3 nucleotide sequence: TGTGCCAGCAGCGTCTCGGAGGTACTTTTCGATACGCAGTATTTT.

This CDR3 is CASRGSDSESNQPQHF. CDR3 coding DNA: TGTGCCAGCAGGGGCTCGGACTCCGAATCGAATCAGCCCCAGCATTTT. V and J are TRBV2 and TRBJ1-5, with unresolved D. The CDR3 has 16 amino acids. From germline, CDR1 is SNHLY and CDR2 FYNNEI. V lost 6 bases, J lost 4 bases, and 19 bases lay in between.

The rearrangement links TRBV27 to TRBJ2-1; D might be TRBD1 (5 bases). There are 11 residues in the CDR3. CDR1 and CDR2 (germline): MNHEY, SMNVEV (reference sequence). V lost 8 bases and J 7 bases, leaving 9 bases between the germline ends. CDR3 residues: CASGRTNEQFF. In nucleotides, the CDR3 is TGTGCCAGCGGGCGGACAAATGAGCAGTTCTTC.

V and J are TRBV10-3 and TRBJ2-3, with 12 bases fitting TRBD2. V shed 0 bases, J shed 2 bases, and the junction held 6 bases outside the gene matches. The CDR3 is made up of 18 amino acids. From germline, CDR1 is ENHRY and CDR2 SYGVKD. The CDR3 sequence is CAISESLRTSGVTDTQYF. The CDR3, as DNA: TGTGCCATCAGTGAGTCGCTCCGGACTAGCGGGGTCACAGATACGCAGTATTTT.